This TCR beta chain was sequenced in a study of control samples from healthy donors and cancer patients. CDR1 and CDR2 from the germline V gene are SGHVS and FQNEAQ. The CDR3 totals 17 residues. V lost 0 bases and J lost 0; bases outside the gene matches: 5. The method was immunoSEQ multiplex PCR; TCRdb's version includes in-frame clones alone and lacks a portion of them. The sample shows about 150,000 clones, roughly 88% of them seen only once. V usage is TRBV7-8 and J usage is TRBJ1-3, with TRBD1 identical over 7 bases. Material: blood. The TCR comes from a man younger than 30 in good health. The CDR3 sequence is CASSLALQGVSGNTIYF. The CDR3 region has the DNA TGTGCCAGCAGCTTAGCCCTTCAGGGGGTCTCTGGAAACACCATATATTTT.